A single sample is the source of the 5 T cell receptor beta chains below, sequenced in a study of cytomegalovirus exposure and HLA in healthy donors. Primers: 60 Vbeta forward and 13 Jbeta reverse. Method: immunoSEQ multiplex PCR; TCRdb's copy keeps in-frame clones and lacks some. The data contain 75,000 to 95,000 clones, approximately 84% of them singletons. Sequenced material: PBMCs. These receptor sequences come from a man between 18 and 29 years old in good health and CMV-seronegative.

This sequence joins TRBV7-2 and TRBJ2-1; 9 positions agree with TRBD2. The ends lost 1 base at V and 8 bases at J; junction bases unmatched: 0. The germline V gene encodes CDR1 SGHTA and CDR2 FQGNSA. There are 13 residues in the CDR3. The DNA of the CDR3 is TGTGCCAGCAGCTTAGGGACTAGCGATGAGCAGTTCTTC. This gives the protein CASSLGTSDEQFF.

The V and J genes are TRBV7-8 and TRBJ2-1; TRBD1 is a possible D gene (5 bases). Germline loops: CDR1 SGHVS, CDR2 FQNEAQ. V gave up 6 bases and J gave up 4 bases, with 10 bases separating them. The length of the CDR3 is 13 residues. The CDR3 is CASRPTGYNEQFF. In nucleotides, the CDR3 is TGTGCCAGCAGACCAACAGGATACAATGAGCAGTTCTTC.

As DNA, the CDR3 is TGTGCCAGTAGTCCGGGGTACACAGATACGCAGTATTTT. Amino acid sequence: CASSPGYTDTQYF. The chain uses TRBV19 and TRBJ2-3; tentatively, D is TRBD2 (5 bases). The V end was cut by 5 bases, the J end by 2 bases, with 8 bases between. Germline CDR1 LNHDA, CDR2 SQIVND (reference sequence). This CDR3 has 13 amino acids.

The J gene is TRBJ2-7, the V gene TRBV5-1, with D maybe TRBD1 (6 bases). The CDR3 consists of 15 residues. V lost 6 bases and J lost 0, with 16 bases in between. From germline, CDR1 is SGHRS and CDR2 YFSETQ. CDR3 DNA sequence: TGCGCCAGCACTTCGGGACAACTTCACTCCTACGAGCAGTACTTC. It specifies CASTSGQLHSYEQYF.

This chain uses TRBV19 with TRBJ1-1, with D possibly being TRBD1 (6 bases). This CDR3 has 14 residues. The germline gives CDR1 LNHDA, CDR2 SQIVND (reference sequence). V was shortened by 5 bases and J by 6 bases, with 16 bases between the two germline ends. CDR3 sequence (DNA): TGTGCCAGTAGTTTTTTAGGACAGTGGGCTGAAGCTTTCTTT. The encoded protein is CASSFLGQWAEAFF. The full variable domain, rest sourced from reference TRBV19 and TRBJ1-1, is DGGITQSPKYLFRKEGQNVTLSCEQNLNHDAMYWYRQDPGQGLRLIYYSQIVNDFQKGDIAEGYSVSREKKESFPLTVTSAQKNPTAFYLCASSFLGQWAEAFFGQGTRLTVV.